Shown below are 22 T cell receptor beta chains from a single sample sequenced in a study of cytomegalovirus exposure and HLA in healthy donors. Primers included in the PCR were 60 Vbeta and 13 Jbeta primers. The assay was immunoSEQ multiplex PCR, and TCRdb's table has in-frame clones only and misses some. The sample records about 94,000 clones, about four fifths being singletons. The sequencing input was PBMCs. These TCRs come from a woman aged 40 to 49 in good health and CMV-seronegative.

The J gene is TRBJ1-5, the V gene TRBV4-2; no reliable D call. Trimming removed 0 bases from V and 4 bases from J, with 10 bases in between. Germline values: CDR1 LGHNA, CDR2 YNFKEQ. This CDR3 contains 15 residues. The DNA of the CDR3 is TGTGCCAGCAGCCAAGATCGGGGTCGGAATCAGCCCCAGCATTTT. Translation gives CASSQDRGRNQPQHF.

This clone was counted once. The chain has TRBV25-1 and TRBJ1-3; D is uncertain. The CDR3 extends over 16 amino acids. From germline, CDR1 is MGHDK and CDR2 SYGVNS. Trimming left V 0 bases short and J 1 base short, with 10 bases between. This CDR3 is CASSEYIGSSGNTIYF. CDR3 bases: TGTGCCAGCAGTGAATATATAGGGAGTTCTGGAAACACCATATATTTT.

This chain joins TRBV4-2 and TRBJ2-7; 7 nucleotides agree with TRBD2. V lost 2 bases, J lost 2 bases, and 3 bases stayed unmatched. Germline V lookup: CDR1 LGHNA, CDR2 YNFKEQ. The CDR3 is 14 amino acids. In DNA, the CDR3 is TGTGCCAGCAGCCAACGGGGGGAAACCTACGAGCAGTACTTC. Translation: CASSQRGETYEQYF.

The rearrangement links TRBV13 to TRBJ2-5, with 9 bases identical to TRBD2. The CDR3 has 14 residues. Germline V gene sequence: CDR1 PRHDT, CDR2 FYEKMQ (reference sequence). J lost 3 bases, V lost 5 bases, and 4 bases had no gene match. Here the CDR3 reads CASSRGGGEETQYF. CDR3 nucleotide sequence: TGTGCCAGCAGCCGGGGCGGGGGGGAAGAGACCCAGTACTTC.

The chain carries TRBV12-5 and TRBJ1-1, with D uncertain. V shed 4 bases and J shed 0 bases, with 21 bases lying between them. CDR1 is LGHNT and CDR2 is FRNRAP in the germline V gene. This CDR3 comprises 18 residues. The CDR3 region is CASGSQPRAGLLNTEAFF. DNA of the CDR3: TGTGCTAGTGGTTCCCAGCCCCGCGCAGGCCTACTGAACACTGAAGCTTTCTTT. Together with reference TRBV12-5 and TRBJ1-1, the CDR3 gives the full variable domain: DARVTQTPRHKVTEMGQEVTMRCQPILGHNTVFWYRQTMMQGLELLAYFRNRAPLDDSGMPKDRFSAEMPDATLATLKIQPSEPRDSAVYFCASGSQPRAGLLNTEAFFGQGTRLTVV.

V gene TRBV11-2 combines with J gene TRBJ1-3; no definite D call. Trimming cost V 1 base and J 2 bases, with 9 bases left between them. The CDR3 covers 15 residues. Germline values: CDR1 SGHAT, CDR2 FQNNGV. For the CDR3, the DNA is TGTGCCAGCAGCTTAGCCCCACTTACTGGAAACACCATATATTTT. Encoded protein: CASSLAPLTGNTIYF.

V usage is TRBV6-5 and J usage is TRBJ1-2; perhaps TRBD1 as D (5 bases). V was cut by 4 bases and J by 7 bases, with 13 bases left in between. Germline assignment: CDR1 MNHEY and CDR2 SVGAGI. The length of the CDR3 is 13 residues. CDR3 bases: TGTGCCAGCAGTTGGCGGGACTACCGTGGCTACACCTTC. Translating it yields CASSWRDYRGYTF.

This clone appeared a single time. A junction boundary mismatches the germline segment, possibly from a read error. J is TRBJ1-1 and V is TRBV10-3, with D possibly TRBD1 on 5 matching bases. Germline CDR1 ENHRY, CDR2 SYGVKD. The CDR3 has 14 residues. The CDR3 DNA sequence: TGTGCCATCAGTGAGTGGGGGGGGAACGCTGAAGCTTTCTTT. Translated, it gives CAISEWGGNAEAFF.

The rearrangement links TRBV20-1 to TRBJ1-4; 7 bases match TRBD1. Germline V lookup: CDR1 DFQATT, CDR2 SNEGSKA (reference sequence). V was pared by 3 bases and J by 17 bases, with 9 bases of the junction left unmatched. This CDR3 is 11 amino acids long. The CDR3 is CSARETGTLFF. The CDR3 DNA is TGCAGTGCTAGGGAGACAGGGACCCTTTTTTTT.

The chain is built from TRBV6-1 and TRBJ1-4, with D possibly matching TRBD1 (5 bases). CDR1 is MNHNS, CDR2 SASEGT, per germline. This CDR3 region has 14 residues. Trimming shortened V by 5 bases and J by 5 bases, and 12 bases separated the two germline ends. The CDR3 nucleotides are TGTGCCAGCAGTCAGAGTACAGGAAATGAAAAACTGTTTTTT. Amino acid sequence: CASSQSTGNEKLFF.

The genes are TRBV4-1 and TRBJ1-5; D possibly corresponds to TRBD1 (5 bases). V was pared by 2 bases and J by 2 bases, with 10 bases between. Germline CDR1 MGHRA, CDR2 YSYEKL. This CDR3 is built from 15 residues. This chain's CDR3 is CASSQQGKGNQPQHF. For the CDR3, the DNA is TGCGCCAGCAGCCAACAGGGAAAAGGCAATCAGCCCCAGCATTTT.

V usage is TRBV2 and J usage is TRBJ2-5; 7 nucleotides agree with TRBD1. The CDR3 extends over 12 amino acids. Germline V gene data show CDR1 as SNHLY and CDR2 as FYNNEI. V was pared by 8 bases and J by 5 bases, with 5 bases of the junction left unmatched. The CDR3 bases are TGTGCCAGCGGACAGGATCGGGAGACCCAGTACTTC. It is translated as CASGQDRETQYF.

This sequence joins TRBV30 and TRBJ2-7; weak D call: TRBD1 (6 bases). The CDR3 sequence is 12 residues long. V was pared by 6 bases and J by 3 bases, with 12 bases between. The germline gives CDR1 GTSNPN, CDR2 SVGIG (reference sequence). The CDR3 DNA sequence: TGTGCCTGTTCGGACAGTTTCTACGAGCAGTACTTC. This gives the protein CACSDSFYEQYF.

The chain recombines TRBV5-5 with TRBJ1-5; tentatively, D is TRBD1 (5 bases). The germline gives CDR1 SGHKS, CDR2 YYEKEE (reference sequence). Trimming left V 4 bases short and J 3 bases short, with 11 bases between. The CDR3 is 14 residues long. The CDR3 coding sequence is TGTGCCAGCAGCCATGGGGCAGACAATCAGCCCCAGCATTTT. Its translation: CASSHGADNQPQHF.

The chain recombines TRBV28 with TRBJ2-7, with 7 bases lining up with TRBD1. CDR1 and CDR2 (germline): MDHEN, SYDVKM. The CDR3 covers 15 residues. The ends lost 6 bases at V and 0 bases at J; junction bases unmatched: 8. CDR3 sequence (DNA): TGTGCCAGCAGCCGTACAGGGGTTGGCTCCTACGAGCAGTACTTC. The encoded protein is CASSRTGVGSYEQYF.

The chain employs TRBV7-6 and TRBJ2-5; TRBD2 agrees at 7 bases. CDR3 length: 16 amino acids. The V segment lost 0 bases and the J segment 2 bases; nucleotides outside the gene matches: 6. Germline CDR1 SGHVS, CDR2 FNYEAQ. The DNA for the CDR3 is TGTGCCAGCAGCTTAGCCGCTAGCGGAATACAAGAGACCCAGTACTTC. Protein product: CASSLAASGIQETQYF.

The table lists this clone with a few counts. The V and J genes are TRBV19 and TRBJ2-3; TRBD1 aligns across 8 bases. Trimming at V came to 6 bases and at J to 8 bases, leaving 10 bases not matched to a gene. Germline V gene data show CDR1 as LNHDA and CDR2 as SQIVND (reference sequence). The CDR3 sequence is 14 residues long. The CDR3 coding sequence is TGTGCCAGTAGGCCCGGACAGGGAGTCGGTACGCAGTATTTT. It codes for CASRPGQGVGTQYF.

The CDR3, as DNA: TGTGCCAGCAGCTTAGGAGACAGAGAGAATGAAAAACTGTTTTTT. It specifies CASSLGDRENEKLFF. The genes are TRBV7-6 and TRBJ1-4; maybe TRBD1 (5 bases). The CDR3 extends over 15 amino acids. Germline CDR1 reads SGHVS; CDR2 reads FNYEAQ. V shed 1 base and J shed 5 bases, with 11 bases lying between them.

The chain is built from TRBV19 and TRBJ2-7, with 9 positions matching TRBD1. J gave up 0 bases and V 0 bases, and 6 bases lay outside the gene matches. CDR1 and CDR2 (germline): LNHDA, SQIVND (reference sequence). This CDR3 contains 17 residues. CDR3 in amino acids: CASSIDPRDRASYEQYF. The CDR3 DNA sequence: TGTGCCAGTAGTATAGATCCTCGGGACAGGGCCTCCTACGAGCAGTACTTC.

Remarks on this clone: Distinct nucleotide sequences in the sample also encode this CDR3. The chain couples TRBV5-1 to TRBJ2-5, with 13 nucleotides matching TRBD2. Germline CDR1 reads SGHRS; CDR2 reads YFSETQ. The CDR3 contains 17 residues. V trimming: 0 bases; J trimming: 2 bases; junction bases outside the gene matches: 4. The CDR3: CASSLGQLAGGQETQYF. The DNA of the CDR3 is TGCGCCAGCAGCTTGGGCCAACTAGCGGGGGGGCAAGAGACCCAGTACTTC.

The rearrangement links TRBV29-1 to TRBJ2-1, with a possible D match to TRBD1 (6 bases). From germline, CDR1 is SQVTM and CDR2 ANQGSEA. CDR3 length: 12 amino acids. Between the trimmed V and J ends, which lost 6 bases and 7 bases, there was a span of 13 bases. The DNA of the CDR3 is TGCAGCGTAGGACAGTCGGGGAATGAGCAGTTCTTC. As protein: CSVGQSGNEQFF.

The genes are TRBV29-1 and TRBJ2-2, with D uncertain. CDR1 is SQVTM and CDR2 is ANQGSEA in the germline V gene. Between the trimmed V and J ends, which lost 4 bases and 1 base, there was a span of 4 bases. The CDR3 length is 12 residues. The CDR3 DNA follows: TGCAGCGTTGTCGGGAACACCGGGGAGCTGTTTTTT. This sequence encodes CSVVGNTGELFF.